The 30 T cell receptor beta chains reported below all come from one sample, sequenced in a study of blood T cell repertoires in COVID-19. Measured with immunoSEQ multiplex PCR; TCRdb has only the in-frame clones, and not every one. This table holds hundreds of thousands of clones, roughly 85% found once. Sequences were obtained from peripheral blood. These receptor sequences come from a man between 35 and 55 years old with acute or convalescent COVID-19.

This clone came up once. This chain uses TRBV2 with TRBJ1-5; D is uncertain. Looked up from germline, CDR1 is SNHLY and CDR2 is FYNNEI. Deletions cut 8 bases from V and 2 bases from J, with 7 bases between. The CDR3 extends over 12 amino acids. CDR3 residues: CASGQGNQPQHF. DNA for the CDR3: TGTGCCAGCGGGCAGGGCAATCAGCCCCAGCATTTT.

The V gene is TRBV18, the J gene TRBJ1-1, with 7 bases that match TRBD1. V shed 6 bases and J 1 base; nucleotides not matched to a gene: 8. The CDR3 runs to 15 residues. Germline lookup yields CDR1 KGHSH and CDR2 LQKENI. In nucleotides, the CDR3 is TGTGCCAGCTCTCGGGGACAGCAACAGAACACTGAAGCTTTCTTT. This sequence encodes CASSRGQQQNTEAFF.

The chain is built from TRBV7-9 and TRBJ2-1; possibly TRBD2 for D (5 bases). Germline V gene data show CDR1 as SEHNR and CDR2 as FQNEAQ (reference sequence). The CDR3 has 15 amino acids. The V end was cut by 5 bases, the J end by 5 bases, with 16 bases between. The DNA of the CDR3 is TGTGCCAGCAGCCAAAGCGGAGGTCCCCACAATGAGCAGTTCTTC. Translating gives CASSQSGGPHNEQFF.

This clone was observed a handful of times. The chain is built from TRBV9 and TRBJ2-1, with D possibly being TRBD2 (5 bases). Looked up from germline, CDR1 is SGDLS and CDR2 is YYNGEE. This CDR3 region has 16 residues. The V and J ends lost 2 bases and 5 bases respectively, with 17 bases between them. The CDR3 nucleotides are TGTGCCAGCAGCGTTCTTTCCCGGACTTCCCACAATGAGCAGTTCTTC. Its translation is CASSVLSRTSHNEQFF.

This clone showed up just once. The rearrangement joins TRBV27 to TRBJ1-2; D is possibly TRBD1 (5 bases). The CDR3 contains 13 residues. Germline loops: CDR1 MNHEY, CDR2 SMNVEV (reference sequence). The V end was cut by 4 bases, the J end by 4 bases, with 10 bases between. The CDR3 bases are TGTGCCAGCAGTTCTGGGGCAGTCTATGGCTACACCTTC. This encodes CASSSGAVYGYTF.

This clone came up once. The gene calls are TRBV19 and TRBJ1-2, with D hard to call. This CDR3 has 12 amino acids. Per germline, CDR1 LNHDA and CDR2 SQIVND (reference sequence). V was cut by 5 bases and J by 6 bases, with 10 bases left in between. The CDR3: CASSGRGNGYTF. The CDR3 region has the DNA TGTGCCAGTAGTGGTCGAGGGAATGGCTACACCTTC.

CDR3 DNA sequence: TGTGCCAGTAGTATTTTCGACTATGGCTACACCTTC. Protein: CASSIFDYGYTF. The rearrangement links TRBV19 to TRBJ1-2; D unclear. Trimming removed 3 bases at V and 3 bases at J, with 5 bases between. This CDR3 spans 12 amino acids. Germline V lookup: CDR1 LNHDA, CDR2 SQIVND (reference sequence).

The chain has TRBV13 and TRBJ2-5; 13 nucleotides agree with TRBD2. The germline CDR1 and CDR2 sequences are PRHDT and FYEKMQ (reference sequence). Losses at the gene ends were 7 bases for V and 6 bases for J; bases not matched to a gene: 5. The CDR3 length is 14 residues. CDR3 bases: TGTGCCAGCACCCCGGGACTAGCGGGGCAGACCCAGTACTTC. As protein: CASTPGLAGQTQYF.

This chain links TRBV28 with TRBJ1-1, with D perhaps matching TRBD1 (6 bases). The V and J ends lost 1 base and 1 base respectively, with 10 bases between them. This CDR3 is 15 amino acids long. CDR1 is MDHEN, CDR2 SYDVKM, per germline. The CDR3 DNA reads TGTGCCAGCAGTTTATTTGCCAGGGGGAACACTGAAGCTTTCTTT. Its translation is CASSLFARGNTEAFF.

The CDR3 is CASSIRGLSTGELFF. The CDR3 DNA follows: TGTGCCAGTAGTATCAGAGGACTATCCACCGGGGAGCTGTTTTTT. The rearrangement joins TRBV19 to TRBJ2-2; tentatively, D is TRBD2 (6 bases). Between the trimmed V and J ends, which lost 3 bases and 4 bases, there was a span of 12 bases. The CDR3 extends over 15 amino acids. Germline lookup yields CDR1 LNHDA and CDR2 SQIVND (reference sequence).

This rearrangement joins TRBV5-6 to TRBJ1-2; possibly TRBD1 for D (5 bases). The V and J ends lost 4 bases and 0 bases respectively, with 7 bases between them. CDR1 is SGHDT, CDR2 YYEEEE, per germline. There are 13 residues in the CDR3. The CDR3 coding sequence is TGTGCCAGCAGCAGGGGCCCTAACTATGGCTACACCTTC. This translates into CASSRGPNYGYTF.

This chain connects TRBV27 to TRBJ2-7, with 9 positions matching TRBD2. Trimming removed 5 bases from V and 6 bases from J; junction bases left unmatched: 11. In germline, CDR1 is MNHEY, CDR2 SMNVEV (reference sequence). There are 15 residues in the CDR3. Written as DNA, the CDR3 is TGTGCCAGCAGTCCCGGCGGGGGGGGGTCGGGCGAGCAGTACTTC. Amino acids: CASSPGGGGSGEQYF.

The chain links TRBV6-6 to TRBJ2-5; TRBD2 aligns across 9 bases. Germline CDR1 is MNHNY and CDR2 is SVGAGI (reference sequence). This CDR3 has 16 amino acids. V was clipped by 1 base and J by 4 bases; unmatched bases: 7. The CDR3 sequence: CASSYYRLAARETQYF. The CDR3 DNA sequence: TGTGCCAGCAGTTACTATCGACTAGCGGCCCGAGAGACCCAGTACTTC.

This rearrangement joins TRBV19 to TRBJ2-7; perhaps TRBD1 as D (5 bases). Trimming shortened V by 3 bases and J by 3 bases, and 9 bases separated the two germline ends. The CDR3 covers 13 residues. The V gene's germline CDR1 is LNHDA and CDR2 SQIVND (reference sequence). The CDR3 nucleotides read TGTGCCAGTAGTATCAACAGGAACTACGAGCAGTACTTC. Translating gives CASSINRNYEQYF.

This rearrangement joins TRBV9 to TRBJ2-7; perhaps TRBD2 as D (5 bases). CDR1 SGDLS and CDR2 YYNGEE come from the germline V gene. V was cut by 0 bases and J by 1 base, with 11 bases left in between. The CDR3 loop spans 15 amino acids. CDR3 residues: CASSVEAGQSYEQYF. CDR3 nucleotide sequence: TGTGCCAGCAGCGTAGAGGCGGGTCAGTCCTACGAGCAGTACTTC.

The V and J genes are TRBV7-8 and TRBJ2-7, with D unresolved. CDR3 size: 14 residues. Germline V gene data show CDR1 as SGHVS and CDR2 as FQNEAQ. Trimming stripped 5 bases from V and 3 bases from J, with 14 bases between. The CDR3 sequence is CASSPDTKIYEQYF. DNA of the CDR3: TGTGCCAGCAGCCCAGACACCAAAATCTACGAGCAGTACTTC. Based on the CDR3 plus reference TRBV7-8 and TRBJ2-7, the full variable domain is GAGVSQSPRYKVAKRGQDVALRCDPISGHVSLFWYQQALGQGPEFLTYFQNEAQLDKSGLPSDRFFAERPEGSVSTLKIQRTQQEDSAVYLCASSPDTKIYEQYFGPGTRLTVT.

The chain joins TRBV18 to TRBJ1-1, with D uncertain. The V end was cut by 3 bases, the J end by 6 bases, with 11 bases between. CDR1 and CDR2 from the germline V gene are KGHSH and LQKENI. The CDR3 spans 13 residues. In DNA form, the CDR3 reads TGTGCCAGCTCACCTCCCTCGTATCCTGAAGCTTTCTTT. Protein: CASSPPSYPEAFF.

This chain links TRBV12-5 with TRBJ2-2; TRBD1 is a possible D gene (6 bases). This CDR3 spans 15 amino acids. Germline assignment: CDR1 LGHNT and CDR2 FRNRAP. Trimming shortened V by 5 bases and J by 0 bases, and 10 bases separated the two germline ends. CDR3 nucleotide sequence: TGTGCTAGTGGTCCGGACAGAGCGAACACCGGGGAGCTGTTTTTT. Amino acid sequence: CASGPDRANTGELFF.

This clone was counted a single time. The chain combines TRBV28 with TRBJ2-3; TRBD1 matches at 7 bases. Germline V gene data show CDR1 as MDHEN and CDR2 as SYDVKM. V trimming: 4 bases; J trimming: 2 bases; junction bases outside the gene matches: 9. The CDR3 is made up of 16 amino acids. For the CDR3, the DNA is TGTGCCAGCAGTTCCCCCGAAGGGGGCAACACAGATACGCAGTATTTT. As protein: CASSSPEGGNTDTQYF. Drawing the rest from reference TRBV28 and TRBJ2-3, the complete variable domain is DVKVTQSSRYLVKRTGEKVFLECVQDMDHENMFWYRQDPGLGLRLIYFSYDVKMKEKGDIPEGYSVSREKKERFSLILESASTNQTSMYLCASSSPEGGNTDTQYFGPGTRLTVL.

This chain links TRBV28 with TRBJ1-6; TRBD1 matches 9 bases. Trimming removed 4 bases from V and 9 bases from J; junction bases left unmatched: 4. Germline V CDR1 and CDR2: MDHEN, SYDVKM. The CDR3 runs 14 residues. The CDR3 DNA sequence: TGTGCCAGCAGTTATGGGACAGGGATTTCACCCCTCCACTTT. Its translation is CASSYGTGISPLHF.

The chain recombines TRBV18 with TRBJ2-1; a possible D gene is TRBD1 (6 bases). The CDR3 is 15 residues long. V dropped 3 bases and J dropped 4 bases, with 13 bases sitting between them. Germline CDR1 and CDR2: KGHSH and LQKENI. The CDR3 DNA sequence: TGTGCCAGCTCACCTCACCGGGACATATACAATGAGCAGTTCTTC. Its translation is CASSPHRDIYNEQFF.

V usage is TRBV2 and J usage is TRBJ1-1; 10 nucleotides agree with TRBD1. Germline V gives CDR1 SNHLY, CDR2 FYNNEI. V shed 2 bases and J 9 bases; nucleotides not matched to a gene: 9. CDR3 length: 15 residues. The CDR3: CASSERETGGLKAFF. For the CDR3, the DNA is TGTGCCAGCAGTGAAAGAGAGACAGGGGGCTTAAAAGCTTTCTTT.

This clone was recorded once. This chain links TRBV4-1 with TRBJ2-3; TRBD2 might be the D (6 bases). This CDR3 region has 14 residues. Germline CDR1 reads MGHRA; CDR2 reads YSYEKL. V lost 7 bases and J lost 0, with 11 bases in between. CDR3 loop: CASKLGTSTDTQYF. The DNA for the CDR3 is TGCGCCAGCAAACTGGGGACTAGCACAGATACGCAGTATTTT.

The chain couples TRBV18 to TRBJ1-5; D remains unclear. The V and J ends lost 2 bases and 6 bases respectively, with 11 bases between them. Germline assignment: CDR1 KGHSH and CDR2 LQKENI. CDR3 length: 14 residues. The CDR3 loop reads CASSPIREGQPQHF. Here the CDR3 DNA reads TGTGCCAGCTCACCAATCCGGGAGGGTCAGCCCCAGCATTTT.

The V and J genes are TRBV4-3 and TRBJ2-2, with unresolved D. The germline gives CDR1 LGHNA, CDR2 YSLEER. V gave up 0 bases and J gave up 7 bases, with 12 bases separating them. This CDR3 spans 15 amino acids. The CDR3 nucleotides are TGCGCCAGCAGCCAAGATCGAAATGGAGACGGGGAGCTGTTTTTT. Translation gives CASSQDRNGDGELFF.

V gene TRBV2 combines with J gene TRBJ1-2; tentatively, D is TRBD1 (5 bases). The CDR3 length is 13 residues. Per germline, CDR1 SNHLY and CDR2 FYNNEI. The V gene lost 8 bases and the J gene lost 4 bases, with 14 bases spanning the gap. The CDR3 is CASGGWQLYGYTF. CDR3 coding DNA: TGTGCCAGCGGGGGGTGGCAGCTCTATGGCTACACCTTC.

CDR3 sequence: CATSPTGRLETQYF. The CDR3 DNA follows: TGTGCCACCAGTCCGACAGGGAGGTTGGAGACCCAGTACTTC. The chain carries TRBV15 and TRBJ2-5, with D possibly matching TRBD1 (7 bases). CDR1 is LNHNV, CDR2 YYDKDF, per germline (reference sequence). With 6 bases removed from V and 5 bases from J, the gap between germline ends came to 16 bases. The length of the CDR3 is 14 residues.

This chain uses TRBV12-3 or TRBV12-4 with TRBJ2-7; tentative D call: TRBD2 (7 bases). V was cut by 3 bases and J by 2 bases, with 8 bases left in between. The CDR3 runs 13 residues. Here the CDR3 DNA reads TGTGCCAGCAGTTTGCGGGGGCCCTACGAGCAGTACTTC. Translation gives CASSLRGPYEQYF.

The V and J genes are TRBV2 and TRBJ2-3; 8 nucleotides match TRBD1. With V trimmed by 6 bases and J by 2 bases, 4 bases remained unmatched. Germline V CDR1 and CDR2: SNHLY, FYNNEI. The CDR3 is made up of 14 amino acids. In nucleotides, the CDR3 is TGTGCCAGCAGGAGGGACAGGTCCACAGATACGCAGTATTTT. Protein: CASRRDRSTDTQYF.

The chain has TRBV24-1 and TRBJ2-2; D is perhaps TRBD2 (6 bases). Germline CDR1 KGHDR, CDR2 SFDVKD. CDR3 size: 13 residues. Deletions cut 9 bases from V and 5 bases from J, with 12 bases between. In nucleotides, the CDR3 is TGTGCCACCGAGGCCCGGGGGACCGGGGAGCTGTTTTTT. Its protein product is CATEARGTGELFF.